The T cell receptor (beta chain) described here comes from a study of blood T cells in healthy people across ages. The germline CDR1 and CDR2 sequences are SGHVS and FQNEAQ. The CDR3 contains 15 residues. This clonotype was counted between two and nine times. The target antigen is unknown. An end of the junction differs from the germline gene, which may be a read error. General study findings and limits: Measured against age, TCR beta diversity per million T cells decreased in a roughly linear manner.

PCR was performed a second time for about 7 to 11 cycles using a sample-barcoded 5' primer and a J-beta primer mix. Carrying 12 random nucleotides, a template-switch adaptor labeled each individual cDNA molecule. Using its own MiXCR run on the 5' RACE reads, TCRdb lists one record per CDR3 protein. The top ten clones hold 9% to 9.5% of a sample with more than 600,000 distinct CDR3 sequences, 20% to 25% of them seen once. This sample also appeared in a second study, on T cells of mothers and their children. As that report states: All RNA that had been extracted was used for cDNA synthesis at around 1.4 ug per 15 ul.

The specimen sequenced was blood. The sequence came from a boy aged 5-17 years in good health. The rearrangement links TRBV7-8 to TRBJ1-6, with 8 bases that match TRBD1. The DNA for the CDR3 is TGTGCCTGCAGCTACTTGAGAACAGGGGGTTCACCCCTCCACTTT. This translates into CACSYLRTGGSPLHF.